This TCR beta chain was retrieved from a study of T cell responses to AZD1222 COVID-19 vaccine. Findings and caveats of the study: The study found Spike-specific TCR breadth and depth rose after two AZD1222 doses.

Produced via immunoSEQ multiplex PCR; TCRdb's table is partial and in-frame only. The sample consists of 150,000 or so clones, 80% to 95% of them appearing once. As concerns this clone: Its antigen is unidentified.

The material sequenced was peripheral blood, taken on day 0 of AZD1222 vaccination. The receptor was isolated from an adult in good health.

The CDR3 loop is CASSERTVATEAFF. CDR3 bases: TGTGCCAGCAGTGAAAGGACGGTAGCCACTGAAGCTTTCTTT. V and J are TRBV6-1 and TRBJ1-1; D not certain. V dropped 2 bases and J dropped 4 bases, with 11 bases sitting between them. CDR1 and CDR2 (germline): MNHNS, SASEGT. The CDR3 has 14 amino acids.